The entry below gives a single T cell receptor (beta chain) sequence along with its context. The data were obtained in a study of blood T cell repertoires in COVID-19. Study summary: Sample material is recorded as cDNA or gDNA derived from T cells, B-cell-depleted T cells, or PBMCs.

Germline CDR1 is SEHNR and CDR2 is FQNEAQ (reference sequence). The germline V and J ends were trimmed by 5 bases and 1 base, with 9 bases remaining between them. The CDR3 contains 14 residues. How the authors handled the data: Amplification from reference gene primers served as the basis for estimated nucleated cell counts. Assay used: immunoSEQ multiplex PCR; TCRdb lists only in-frame clones, some missing. The V and J calls and the clone size are those of that table, but D and trimming were determined from the DNA. In the table there are 450,000 or so clones, about 91% of which are singletons. The chain combines TRBV7-9 with TRBJ1-3; no clear D gene. The sequence was obtained from a man between 18 and 35 years old with COVID-19, enrolled during active disease. Sequences were obtained from peripheral blood. This CDR3 is CASSVGGSGNTIYF. For the CDR3, the DNA is TGTGCCAGCAGCGTAGGAGGTTCTGGAAACACCATATATTTT.